Here is one TCR beta chain with its context. The antigen remains undetermined. The CDR3 is 12 amino acids. The ends were cut back, 0 bases at V and 16 bases at J, with 13 bases in the middle. Germline V lookup: CDR1 SGHTA, CDR2 FQGNSA. The data are from a study of T-cell memory formation after mild COVID-19. Study in general: TCR clusters mostly belonged to single donors. Findings and caveats of the study: Clonal second-wave expansions that peaked on day 37 had unconfirmed SARS-CoV-2 specificity. Clones that shrank (day 15 to 85) were balanced CD4/CD8, whereas later expanders leaned CD4+.

The authors produced TCR alpha and TCR beta cDNA libraries with sample barcodes and UMIs by 5'RACE using constant-segment primers. TCRdb re-called the 5' RACE reads with MiXCR, one entry per CDR3 protein. The sample has roughly 410,000 distinct CDR3 sequences; 20% to 30% are singletons. The sequence was collected from an adult woman who had mild COVID-19 (a few samples of this study predate the infection). Cell type and time point are not known. The rearrangement links TRBV7-2 to TRBJ2-1, with D tentatively TRBD1 (5 bases). Sequencing was performed on PBMCs or a T cell subset sorted from them (not recorded which). In DNA form, the CDR3 reads TGTGCCAGCAGCTTAGCCCCAGGGCGGACATTCTTC. It translates to CASSLAPGRTFF.